Listed below are T cell receptor beta chains from one sample, sequenced in a study of blood T cell repertoires in COVID-19. Assay: immunoSEQ multiplex PCR; the TCRdb copy retains only in-frame clones and omits some. The table includes more than 200,000 clones, around nine tenths detected once. Sequences were obtained from PBMCs or T cells enriched from blood (not recorded which). These receptors originate from a woman aged 45-65 years who had recovered from COVID-19. The CDR3 runs from the conserved cysteine through the conserved F or W. D genes are given only for firm matches. The listing skips clone size in some rows; elsewhere it reads once, few, many or a size class.

V,size,J,D,CDR3,DNA
TRBV7-9,NA,TRBJ1-1,NA,CASSDTAGGDEAFF,TGTGCCAGCAGCGATACGGCGGGGGGCGATGAAGCTTTCTTT
TRBV27,NA,TRBJ2-1,TRBD2,CASSFPGGYNEQFF,TGTGCCAGCAGCTTTCCGGGGGGCTACAATGAGCAGTTCTTC
TRBV7-2,NA,TRBJ1-4,TRBD1,CASSLGYGTGPEKLFF,TGTGCCAGCAGCTTAGGGTATGGGACAGGGCCTGAAAAACTGTTTTTT
TRBV7-8,NA,TRBJ2-7,TRBD1,CASNTGAGGGEQYF,TGTGCCAGCAACACGGGCGCAGGGGGCGGCGAGCAGTACTTC
TRBV15,NA,TRBJ1-6,NA,CATSYNLRDTLHF,TGTGCCACCAGCTATAACCTCCGGGACACTCTCCACTTT
TRBV29-1,NA,TRBJ1-5,TRBD1,CSARTGGGQPQHF,TGCAGCGCCCGGACAGGGGGCGGTCAGCCCCAGCATTTT
TRBV18,NA,TRBJ1-1,NA,CASSPIGGGVNTEAFF,TGTGCCAGCTCACCCATAGGGGGAGGGGTAAACACTGAAGCTTTCTTT
TRBV30,once,TRBJ1-5,NA,CAYRVSNQPQHF,TGTGCCTACAGGGTGAGCAATCAGCCCCAGCATTTT
TRBV25-1,NA,TRBJ2-7,TRBD1,CASSLRDRPYEQYF,TGTGCCAGCAGTCTCCGGGACAGACCCTACGAGCAGTACTTC
TRBV5-1,NA,TRBJ2-1,TRBD1,CASSLGTGGNEQFF,TGCGCCAGCAGCTTGGGGACAGGGGGAAATGAGCAGTTCTTC
TRBV2,NA,TRBJ1-2,NA,CASSNLDSTNYGYTF,TGTGCCAGCAGTAACTTAGACAGCACTAACTATGGCTACACCTTC
TRBV5-6,NA,TRBJ2-6,NA,CASSLRRSGANVLTF,TGTGCCAGCAGCCTCAGGAGGTCCGGGGCCAACGTCCTGACTTTC
TRBV7-2,few,TRBJ1-1,NA,CASSFFGGVNTEAFF,TGTGCCAGCAGCTTCTTCGGGGGAGTTAACACTGAAGCTTTCTTT
TRBV2,NA,TRBJ1-4,TRBD1,CASSERGRDEKLFF,TGTGCCAGCAGTGAAAGGGGGCGGGATGAAAAACTGTTTTTT
TRBV28,once,TRBJ2-1,TRBD2,CASRGRRASGYNEQFF,TGTGCCAGCAGAGGGAGACGGGCTAGCGGCTACAATGAGCAGTTCTTC
TRBV5-4,NA,TRBJ2-7,TRBD1,CASSEGTVRFEQYF,TGTGCCAGCAGCGAAGGGACAGTTCGTTTCGAGCAGTACTTC
TRBV14,once,TRBJ2-1,TRBD2,CASSQISWREGPNEQFF,TGTGCCAGCAGCCAAATTTCTTGGCGGGAGGGCCCCAATGAGCAGTTCTTC
TRBV6-5,NA,TRBJ1-6,NA,CASRTGTGNSPLHF,TGTGCCAGCAGAACTGGCACGGGGAATTCACCCCTCCACTTT
TRBV28,NA,TRBJ2-3,TRBD2,CASSNSGIIDTQYF,TGTGCCAGCAGTAATAGCGGGATCATAGATACGCAGTATTTT
TRBV19,once,TRBJ1-2,NA,CASSISVRSGGYGYTF,TGTGCCAGTAGTATTTCCGTTCGCTCCGGGGGGTATGGCTACACCTTC
TRBV7-2,NA,TRBJ1-3,NA,CASSLGQASSGNTIYF,TGTGCCAGCAGCTTAGGCCAGGCCTCCTCTGGAAACACCATATATTTT
TRBV29-1,NA,TRBJ2-7,NA,CSARLLDRGPGKSGRAVVLEQYF,TGCAGCGCCCGTCTACTGGACAGGGGGCCTGGAAAGAGCGGGAGGGCCGTCGTGCTCGAGCAGTACTTC
TRBV29-1,NA,TRBJ2-5,NA,CSVDQGRETQYF,TGCAGCGTGGACCAGGGGCGGGAGACCCAGTACTTC
TRBV27,NA,TRBJ1-5,TRBD1,CASSSTGLGYNQPQHF,TGTGCCAGCAGTTCGACAGGGTTGGGGTACAATCAGCCCCAGCATTTT
TRBV4-3,NA,TRBJ1-2,TRBD1,CASSHLTGSGGYTF,TGCGCCAGCAGCCACTTGACAGGGTCCGGCGGCTACACCTTC
TRBV3-1/TRBV3-2,NA,TRBJ1-6,TRBD1,CASSLGQSNSPLHF,TGTGCCAGCAGCCTGGGACAGTCTAATTCACCCCTCCACTTT
TRBV19,once,TRBJ2-3,TRBD2,CASTPRRGLAGFTDTQYF,TGTGCCAGTACCCCCCGCCGGGGACTAGCGGGGTTCACAGATACGCAGTATTTT
TRBV11-2,once,TRBJ2-7,TRBD2,CASSFRRGGVGENEQYF,TGTGCCAGCAGCTTTAGGCGGGGGGGAGTCGGAGAAAACGAGCAGTACTTC
TRBV5-5,few,TRBJ2-5,NA,CASSYRDNQETQYF,TGTGCCAGCAGCTATCGGGACAACCAAGAGACCCAGTACTTC
TRBV28,NA,TRBJ1-1,NA,CASSLNTGDTEAFF,TGTGCCAGCAGTTTAAATACAGGCGATACTGAAGCTTTCTTT
TRBV27,once,TRBJ1-1,NA,CASSFDRSLEAFF,TGTGCCAGCAGTTTCGACAGATCATTGGAAGCTTTCTTT
TRBV28,NA,TRBJ1-4,NA,CASSMGGSNEKLFF,TGTGCCAGCAGCATGGGAGGTAGTAATGAAAAACTGTTTTTT
TRBV18,NA,TRBJ2-3,TRBD2,CASSPGSSGSLDTQYF,TGTGCCAGCTCACCAGGGTCTAGCGGGAGTTTAGATACGCAGTATTTT
TRBV24-1,NA,TRBJ2-1,TRBD2,CATSAGGVSSYNEQFF,TGTGCCACCAGTGCGGGGGGAGTTAGCTCCTACAATGAGCAGTTCTTC
TRBV19,NA,TRBJ2-3,NA,CASSMRETTDTQYF,TGTGCCAGTAGTATGAGGGAGACGACAGATACGCAGTATTTT
TRBV5-6,NA,TRBJ2-7,NA,CASSLSGGQAGYEQYF,TGTGCCAGCAGCTTGTCGGGGGGACAGGCTGGCTACGAGCAGTACTTC
TRBV5-1,NA,TRBJ1-3,NA,CASSSQGSGNTIYF,TGCGCCAGCAGCTCACAGGGCTCTGGAAACACCATATATTTT
TRBV11-2,NA,TRBJ1-1,NA,CASSLVTGVGTEAFF,TGTGCCAGCAGCTTAGTTACAGGAGTAGGGACTGAAGCTTTCTTT
TRBV6-5,NA,TRBJ1-2,TRBD1,CASGDRVRGYTF,TGTGCCAGCGGGGACAGGGTCCGGGGCTACACCTTC
TRBV10-3,few,TRBJ2-2,NA,CAISPTEVDTGELFF,TGTGCCATCAGCCCCACTGAAGTTGACACCGGGGAGCTGTTTTTT
TRBV6-4,NA,TRBJ2-1,TRBD1,CASSDQDRLQLSYNEQFF,TGTGCCAGCAGTGACCAGGACAGGCTTCAATTATCCTACAATGAGCAGTTCTTC
TRBV30,NA,TRBJ2-5,TRBD2,CAWSRTSQETQYF,TGTGCCTGGAGTCGGACTAGTCAAGAGACCCAGTACTTC
TRBV18,NA,TRBJ2-1,TRBD1,CASSPGQGFDEQFF,TGTGCCAGCTCACCCGGACAGGGTTTCGATGAGCAGTTCTTC
TRBV2,NA,TRBJ2-3,TRBD1,CASSIPQGAGTDTQYF,TGTGCCAGCAGCATCCCACAGGGGGCAGGGACAGATACGCAGTATTTT
TRBV9,NA,TRBJ1-5,NA,CASSPGLAVGAQHF,TGTGCCAGCAGCCCGGGACTGGCGGTTGGGGCCCAGCATTTT
TRBV28,NA,TRBJ1-1,TRBD1,CASSFSQGVGEAFF,TGTGCCAGCAGTTTCTCACAGGGGGTAGGTGAAGCTTTCTTT
TRBV2,NA,TRBJ1-1,NA,CASSEQGMTNTEAFF,TGTGCCAGCAGTGAACAGGGGATGACGAACACTGAAGCTTTCTTT